This entry describes one TCR beta chain. No antigen is known for it. Base qualities are missing; no much larger clone stands one base away. The cohort was made up of approximately 670 healthy bone marrow donors. At the time of sampling, every cohort member was nominally healthy, though immune exposures that went unrecorded were likely present. The donor was CMV seronegative and belonged to the group of around 350 seronegative cohort members. A peripheral blood sample was provided by each donor, and peripheral blood mononuclear cells were used for TCR beta sequencing. The Qiagen DNeasy Blood Extraction Kit was used to extract genomic DNA from the blood cell samples. This specimen comes from a study of cytomegalovirus exposure and HLA in healthy donors (dated by TCRdb to about 2017). About the investigation overall: In an earlier analysis of some 610 of the donors, 276 Gb of sequence data and approximately 120 million unique TCR beta sequences from 150 million to 200 million T cells were reported. An early release covering 550 to 700 HLA-typed donors comprised around 300 gigabases of sequencing data and around 85 million unique TCR sequences. Of the roughly 410 genotyped donors, 70% to 90% were placed in the genetic ancestry cluster associated with self-reported Caucasian donors. The study aimed to test whether cataloging public T cell receptors could reveal signatures of past pathogen exposure. Using immunosequencing, the study profiled T cell repertoires from fewer than 700 subjects and related those repertoires to cytomegalovirus serostatus. In addition to the first cohort of 666 subjects, a separate validation cohort of about 120 different subjects was used. High-throughput TCR immunosequencing, statistical association of individual TCRs with disease status, and machine learning were combined to predict cytomegalovirus infection status. To study patterns of TCR occurrence, a later analysis re-analyzed previously published TCR beta repertoires from 666 donors and added high-resolution HLA genotyping. The later analysis used no new phenotypic data to find candidate immune exposures, relying instead on TCR beta sequences and their occurrence across donors. An earlier analysis of several hundred of the donors applied high-throughput TCR beta sequencing to assess whether each TCR beta V gene segment acted as functional or pseudogenic. Donor age, sex, ethnicity and CMV serostatus were compiled together with the repertoire data. A later genetic analysis used genome-wide SNP genotypes for about 60% of the 666 donors, treating that subset as a discovery cohort. Every repertoire in the discovery cohort had been generated on one and the same sequencing platform. Class I and class II HLA loci were covered by the typing at four-digit resolution. Typing coverage varied by locus: roughly 629-640 donors for A, B, C, DRB1 and DQB1; under 550 for DQA1; more than 600 for DPA1; approximately 470 for DPB1. Because of strong linkage in the cohort, 4 to 6 DR-DQ haplotypes were treated as single units for association and clustering. Across about 380 genotyped donors of the cohort, an average of roughly 200,000 unique TCR beta nucleotide sequences per donor were sequenced, and roughly 20% of those sequences were non-productive.

Library preparation used the immunoSEQ multiplex PCR assay. A mixture of 60 forward primers for TCR Vbeta segments and 13 reverse primers for TCR Jbeta segments was used in the multiplex PCR. The CDR3 region of rearranged TCR beta genes was amplified from genomic DNA by a multiplex PCR assay. The Illumina HiSeq System was used to sequence the amplified TCR beta libraries as 87-base-pair reads. Regarding the original processing steps: Across the 666 repertoires, a later analysis counted tens of millions of unique TCR beta chains, around 11 million of which were shared by at least two donors. Raw reads were error-corrected and collapsed into unique sequences by a nearest-neighbor algorithm in which closely related sequences were merged to remove PCR and sequencing errors. V, D and J gene segments were assigned by aligning CDR3 sequences to IMGT reference sequences. For a sequence to be retained, a match of at least six nucleotides to both a V gene segment and a J gene segment was required. Rearrangements were classified as productive when the CDR3 lacked stop codons and remained in frame with V and J, and all other rearrangements were classified as non-productive. CDR3 was defined by IMGT convention, running from the second conserved V-encoded cysteine to the conserved J-encoded phenylalanine. Sequences without an unambiguous match to a single V gene segment were excluded from the earlier analysis of approximately 600 of the donors. In an earlier analysis of approximately 610 of the donors, V segments were called functional above 56.7% productive rearrangements and were called segregating when the between-donor standard deviation exceeded 5%. A statistical classification framework was developed to diagnose cytomegalovirus status using the catalog of TCR beta chain sequences. In a later analysis, V and J genes were assigned by comparing TCR nucleotide sequences against IMGT/GENE-DB human TR gene sequences. Using the TCRdist pipeline, a later analysis assigned CDR3 sequences along with most-parsimonious VDJ recombination scenarios. A later analysis defined each TCR beta chain by its CDR3 amino acid sequence plus V-gene family, and excluded reads lacking a unique V-gene family. To address suspected cross-contamination and a sequencing artifact, a later analysis removed 450 to 700 highly shared, low-generation-probability nucleotide sequences. In a later analysis, a clonal expansion index for each public chain was calculated from normalized within-repertoire ranks of inferred template counts. Generation probabilities in a later analysis came from a VDJ recombination model fitted to out-of-frame rearrangements, and those results were checked against IGoR. Hypergeometric tests were used in a later analysis to score TCR-TCR, TCR-HLA and TCR-CMV co-occurrence, with a repertoire-size bias correction applied to the TCR pairs. To estimate false discovery rates, a later analysis permuted the HLA or CMV assignments 20 times. In a later analysis, co-occurring TCRs were grouped using DBSCAN, with TCRdist sequence similarity added in when clustering inside HLA-allele-positive subsets. Repertoires with fewer than 30,000 or more than 120,000 public chains were left out of co-occurrence clustering, as were about five repertoires with anomalous nucleotide sharing. This is the immuneACCESS table as TCRdb keeps it, with only in-frame sequences that have V and J called. A part of the clones is gone; compared with another copy, unresolved V genes explain less than half, and the rest is unexplained. The V and J calls and clone size were taken over from that table, and D and trimming were inferred from the DNA. The sample table shows some 87,000 clones, and 65% to 80% are seen once. 2.7% of the sample is taken by the ten largest.

General study outcomes and caveats: Some IMGT-functional V segments, including TRBV6-2 and TRBV6-3, could not be distinguished by the 87-base-pair reads and were therefore excluded. Most TCR sequences were seen in very few donors, while some public TCRs were found in many individuals. According to a later genetic analysis, donors in an Asian-associated ancestry cluster had fewer N-insertions in productive TCRs than the approximately 650-donor mean. Cytomegalovirus status was reported to be diagnosed by the classifier with high specificity and sensitivity in both the original and validation cohorts. Assigning TCR associations to individual alleles was difficult when HLA alleles, especially DR and DQ, strongly co-occurred. The cohort was sequenced for TCR beta chains only, and without alpha or paired-chain data the features that could be detected were limited. A further reported finding was that TCR beta sequences accurately predicted the HLA-A and HLA-B alleles for most subjects in the first cohort. Because some donors lacked HLA typing at each locus, the association tests relied only on the typed subset. According to a later analysis, parvovirus B19, influenza, CMV and Epstein-Barr virus appeared linked to several top co-occurrence clusters. According to the authors, the approach could potentially be generalized to other disease states and immunological phenotypes. A later analysis found that HLA-associated TCR beta chains were more clonally expanded and had lower generation probabilities than equally common non-associated chains. In a later analysis, TCR association rates were found to vary across HLA loci, with the most associated TCRs seen for DRB1 alleles and the fewest for HLA-C alleles. In an earlier analysis of 587 of the donors, most TCR beta V segments appeared in productive rearrangements about 90% or about 30% of the time, broadly matching IMGT annotations. Some 16 rarely observed V segments, including chromosome 9 orphons, were excluded from the earlier analysis of several hundred of the donors because counts were too low. At a false discovery rate of 0.05, a later analysis linked 16,000 or so TCR beta sequences to specific HLA alleles. Three of the identified cytomegalovirus-associated TCR beta chains were confirmed in vitro to be specific for cytomegalovirus antigens. The presence/absence analyses assumed that sequencing depth was roughly uniform across donors, and that assumption may not be true. A total of roughly 160 TCR beta chains were listed by the study as associated with cytomegalovirus. Linkage disequilibrium might explain the correlated functional status among segregating V segments, but an unknown experimental factor could not be ruled out. The only immune exposure information available for the cohort was CMV serostatus. According to a later analysis, most CMV-associated TCR beta chains appeared to be HLA-restricted, and the HLA associations seemed to be driven largely by CMV exposure. In a later genetic analysis, a missense DCLRE1C variant was associated with V-gene and J-gene trimming of TCR beta chains, and the association was replicated in an independent cohort. A cluster of highly shared sequence variants was judged likely to represent a technical artifact of the sequencing pipeline.

Spanning cysteine to phenylalanine, the CDR3 consists of 20 amino acids. The entry retains the CDR3 DNA only, 60 bases that are in frame from base 1. Material: PBMCs. The receptor chain draws on TRBV21-1 and TRBJ2-6; TRBD1 was called by the table and not checked on the DNA. TRBV21-1 is an annotated pseudogene. The clonotype was recovered from a man between 25 and 39 years old in good health and CMV-seronegative. The CDR3 protein sequence reads: CASTEKPGTGLNSGANVLTF. The DNA sequence is as follows: TGTGCCAGCACTGAAAAACCCGGGACAGGCTTAAACTCTGGGGCCAACGTCCTGACTTTC.